The 32 T cell receptor beta chains below all came from one sample that was sequenced in a study of blood T cell repertoires in COVID-19. This table comes from immunoSEQ multiplex PCR, and its TCRdb copy is limited to in-frame clones, with some not included. The sample shows some 210,000 clones, 84% of them seen only once. Sequenced: peripheral blood. These receptors were obtained from a human donor in a cohort sampled during active COVID-19.

The V and J genes are TRBV18 and TRBJ2-1; 8 bases line up with TRBD2. The V segment lost 3 bases and the J segment 1 base; nucleotides outside the gene matches: 2. The germline V gene encodes CDR1 KGHSH and CDR2 LQKENI. This CDR3 is built from 15 residues. CDR3 sequence (DNA): TGTGCCAGCTCACCCGGGGGGGGGTCCTACAATGAGCAGTTCTTC. Protein product: CASSPGGGSYNEQFF.

The V gene is TRBV19, the J gene TRBJ1-1; 7 bases are a match to TRBD1. The J segment lost 4 bases and the V segment lost 7 bases, leaving 9 bases of the junction unmatched. The CDR3 is 14 residues long. Germline CDR1 is LNHDA and CDR2 is SQIVND (reference sequence). CDR3 in DNA: TGTGCCAGTACTCGACAGGGCCGGGGCACTGAAGCTTTCTTT. It translates to CASTRQGRGTEAFF.

The chain employs TRBV27 and TRBJ1-2, with a possible D match to TRBD1 (6 bases). Germline-derived CDR1 and CDR2 are MNHEY and SMNVEV (reference sequence). The germline V and J ends were trimmed by 5 bases and 4 bases, with 17 bases remaining between them. CDR3 length: 15 amino acids. The CDR3: CASSNRVLGGYGYTF. CDR3 DNA: TGTGCCAGCAGTAACAGGGTTCTTGGAGGCTATGGCTACACCTTC.

The V gene is TRBV10-3, the J gene TRBJ2-2, with a possible D match to TRBD1 (6 bases). V shed 4 bases and J shed 6 bases, with 12 bases lying between them. The germline V gene has CDR1 ENHRY and CDR2 SYGVKD. The CDR3 totals 14 residues. In nucleotides, the CDR3 is TGTGCCATCAGTGCAGGGGTTGGGTCCGGGGAGCTGTTTTTT. Encoded protein: CAISAGVGSGELFF.

The V call is TRBV7-9, the J call TRBJ2-1; D not certain. There are 14 residues in the CDR3. Germline loops: CDR1 SEHNR, CDR2 FQNEAQ (reference sequence). V lost 2 bases and J 2 bases, leaving 7 bases between the germline ends. The CDR3 DNA is TGTGCCAGCAGCTTAAATAGTGCCTACAATGAGCAGTTCTTC. Its protein product is CASSLNSAYNEQFF.

The chain is built from TRBV30 and TRBJ2-3; D is ambiguous. Trimming removed 0 bases at V and 2 bases at J, with 15 bases between. The CDR3 spans 16 residues. CDR1 is GTSNPN, CDR2 SVGIG, per germline (reference sequence). CDR3 nucleotides: TGTGCCTGGAGTGTAGCCAGGTCCGGCCCCACAGATACGCAGTATTTT. Translating it yields CAWSVARSGPTDTQYF.

This clone was observed a single time. V is TRBV3-1 (or the pseudogene TRBV3-2) and J is TRBJ2-2; weak D call: TRBD1 (6 bases). This CDR3 has 14 residues. Between the trimmed V and J ends, which lost 3 bases and 5 bases, there was a span of 10 bases. Germline V lookup: CDR1 LGHDT, CDR2 YNNKEL (reference sequence). CDR3 nucleotides: TGTGCCAGCAGCCAGAACGACAGGACCGGGGAGCTGTTTTTT. Residues: CASSQNDRTGELFF.

This clone showed up just once. The chain carries TRBV28 and TRBJ2-7; 9 nucleotides match TRBD2. V trimming: 6 bases; J trimming: 6 bases; junction bases outside the gene matches: 6. The CDR3 contains 13 residues. The germline CDR1 and CDR2 sequences are MDHEN and SYDVKM. Here the CDR3 reads CASRTSGFSEQYF. CDR3 nucleotides: TGTGCCAGCAGGACTAGCGGCTTCAGCGAGCAGTACTTC. The whole variable domain, remainder taken from reference TRBV28 and TRBJ2-7, is DVKVTQSSRYLVKRTGEKVFLECVQDMDHENMFWYRQDPGLGLRLIYFSYDVKMKEKGDIPEGYSVSREKKERFSLILESASTNQTSMYLCASRTSGFSEQYFGPGTRLTVT.

In its sample, this clone was seen a few times. This chain uses TRBV10-3 with TRBJ2-5; D is unresolved. V lost 6 bases and J 3 bases, leaving 14 bases between the germline ends. CDR1 ENHRY and CDR2 SYGVKD come from the germline V gene. This CDR3 comprises 14 residues. The DNA for the CDR3 is TGTGCCATCAGACGATCTCTGGCGGAAGAGACCCAGTACTTC. Protein: CAIRRSLAEETQYF.

The chain uses TRBV6-5 and TRBJ1-2; a possible D gene is TRBD1 (6 bases). The length of the CDR3 is 15 residues. Trimming cost V 5 bases and J 2 bases, with 15 bases left between them. The germline V gene has CDR1 MNHEY and CDR2 SVGAGI. The CDR3 is CASSQRQDRNYGYTF. The CDR3 DNA sequence: TGTGCCAGCAGTCAACGCCAGGACAGAAACTATGGCTACACCTTC.

The chain joins TRBV25-1 to TRBJ2-3; 8 nucleotides agree with TRBD1. V lost 2 bases and J lost 4; bases outside the gene matches: 5. Germline V gives CDR1 MGHDK, CDR2 SYGVNS. This CDR3 region has 15 residues. In nucleotides, the CDR3 is TGTGCCAGCAGTGAACAGGGGGCGCGTGCAGATACGCAGTATTTT. It specifies CASSEQGARADTQYF.

The chain carries TRBV3-1 (or the pseudogene TRBV3-2) and TRBJ2-1, with 7 bases aligning to TRBD1. V shed 8 bases and J 4 bases; nucleotides not matched to a gene: 5. There are 13 residues in the CDR3. Germline CDR1 is LGHDT and CDR2 is YNNKEL (reference sequence). In nucleotides, the CDR3 is TGTGCCAGCTCCGGGACAGCTTACAATGAGCAGTTCTTC. Protein sequence: CASSGTAYNEQFF.

The V and J genes are TRBV24-1 and TRBJ1-1, with D tentatively TRBD1 (6 bases). CDR3 length equals 12 residues. V gave up 4 bases and J gave up 6 bases, with 8 bases separating them. Germline loops: CDR1 KGHDR, CDR2 SFDVKD. In DNA, the CDR3 is TGTGCCACCAGTGACAGGGGAGCTGAAGCTTTCTTT. This sequence encodes CATSDRGAEAFF.

The V call is TRBV15, the J call TRBJ2-7; possible D gene TRBD2, 6 bases. Trimming pared 1 base from V and 1 base from J, leaving 8 bases between. This CDR3 has 14 amino acids. The germline V gene encodes CDR1 LNHNV and CDR2 YYDKDF (reference sequence). Here the CDR3 reads CATSRVGGSYEQYF. The DNA for the CDR3 is TGTGCCACCAGCAGAGTCGGGGGTTCCTACGAGCAGTACTTC. Supplemented by reference TRBV15 and TRBJ2-7, the full variable domain reads DAMVIQNPRYQVTQFGKPVTLSCSQTLNHNVMYWYQQKSSQAPKLLFHYYDKDFNNEADTPDNFQSRRPNTSFCFLDIRSPGLGDTAMYLCATSRVGGSYEQYFGPGTRLTVT.

This chain links TRBV5-6 with TRBJ1-4; D is ambiguous. Germline assignment: CDR1 SGHDT and CDR2 YYEEEE. Trimming stripped 4 bases from V and 0 bases from J, with 10 bases between. The CDR3 loop spans 15 amino acids. This chain's CDR3 is CASSAQVATNEKLFF. The DNA of the CDR3 is TGTGCCAGCAGCGCCCAGGTAGCAACTAATGAAAAACTGTTTTTT.

The chain joins TRBV7-8 to TRBJ1-1; D uncertain. Between the trimmed V and J ends, which lost 6 bases and 0 bases, there was a span of 17 bases. Looked up from germline, CDR1 is SGHVS and CDR2 is FQNEAQ. This CDR3 contains 16 residues. This CDR3 reads CASSAEGFGVNTEAFF. The CDR3 nucleotides are TGTGCCAGCAGTGCAGAGGGATTTGGGGTGAACACTGAAGCTTTCTTT. The complete variable domain, with remaining parts taken from reference TRBV7-8 and TRBJ1-1, reads GAGVSQSPRYKVAKRGQDVALRCDPISGHVSLFWYQQALGQGPEFLTYFQNEAQLDKSGLPSDRFFAERPEGSVSTLKIQRTQQEDSAVYLCASSAEGFGVNTEAFFGQGTRLTVV.

The chain has TRBV2 and TRBJ2-5, with 8 bases that match TRBD1. CDR3 size: 16 residues. Germline lookup yields CDR1 SNHLY and CDR2 FYNNEI. The V segment lost 6 bases and the J segment 2 bases; nucleotides outside the gene matches: 11. The CDR3 loop reads CASSRGRQGWQETQYF. The CDR3, as DNA: TGTGCCAGCAGCAGGGGACGACAGGGGTGGCAAGAGACCCAGTACTTC.

V is TRBV3-1 (or the pseudogene TRBV3-2) and J is TRBJ2-3; 12 nucleotides line up with TRBD2. The CDR3 consists of 17 residues. With 4 bases clipped from V and 7 bases from J, the junction kept 12 bases outside the gene matches. Germline V lookup: CDR1 LGHDT, CDR2 YNNKEL (reference sequence). CDR3 coding DNA: TGTGCCAGCAGCCCCGTCCTAGCGGGAGGGCCGGGGAATACGCAGTATTTT. This encodes CASSPVLAGGPGNTQYF.

This rearrangement joins TRBV5-1 to TRBJ2-7, with 12 nucleotides matching TRBD2. Germline lookup yields CDR1 SGHRS and CDR2 YFSETQ. The J segment lost 4 bases and the V segment lost 5 bases, leaving 4 bases of the junction unmatched. CDR3 length equals 14 residues. The CDR3 sequence is CASSGTSGSYEQYF. In nucleotides, the CDR3 is TGCGCCAGCAGTGGGACTAGCGGGTCATACGAGCAGTACTTC.

This clone has more than one count but fewer than ten. V and J are TRBV4-1 and TRBJ2-7; D call uncertain. Germline V gene sequence: CDR1 MGHRA, CDR2 YSYEKL. V was shortened by 5 bases and J by 2 bases, with 7 bases between the two germline ends. The CDR3 is 12 amino acids. CDR3: CASSNTAYEQYF. The CDR3 nucleotides are TGCGCCAGCAGCAACACAGCCTACGAGCAGTACTTC.

The V and J genes are TRBV2 and TRBJ2-3, with 10 bases identical to TRBD2. The ends lost 7 bases at V and 5 bases at J; junction bases unmatched: 6. The CDR3 loop spans 14 amino acids. The V gene's germline CDR1 is SNHLY and CDR2 FYNNEI. Written as DNA, the CDR3 is TGTGCCAGCACAGCGGGGGGGCCCGGAGATACGCAGTATTTT. Protein product: CASTAGGPGDTQYF.

The chain is built from TRBV25-1 and TRBJ2-1; TRBD1 aligns across 10 bases. This CDR3 comprises 14 residues. Losses at the gene ends were 6 bases for V and 3 bases for J; bases not matched to a gene: 2. Germline V gene data show CDR1 as MGHDK and CDR2 as SYGVNS. The chain's CDR3 is CASSRTGGYNEQFF. The CDR3, as DNA: TGTGCCAGCAGCCGGACAGGGGGCTACAATGAGCAGTTCTTC.

The CDR3 bases are TGTGCCACCAGCAGACAGGGGGCAAATGAAGCTTTCTTT. It specifies CATSRQGANEAFF. V is TRBV15 and J is TRBJ1-1, with 8 positions matching TRBD1. Germline lookup yields CDR1 LNHNV and CDR2 YYDKDF (reference sequence). The CDR3 covers 13 residues. V was pared by 2 bases and J by 7 bases, with 3 bases of the junction left unmatched.

This chain links TRBV28 with TRBJ1-1; D remains unclear. The germline CDR1 and CDR2 sequences are MDHEN and SYDVKM. V lost 2 bases and J lost 0, with 13 bases in between. The CDR3 is 16 amino acids. The CDR3 here is CASSLGQVELNTEAFF. The CDR3 DNA reads TGTGCCAGCAGTTTAGGGCAGGTTGAATTGAACACTGAAGCTTTCTTT.

This chain uses TRBV5-3 with TRBJ2-4, with D perhaps TRBD2 (5 bases). TRBV5-3 is marked as an open reading frame, function uncertain. The V end was cut by 0 bases, the J end by 3 bases, with 7 bases between. This CDR3 has 14 residues. The CDR3 spells CARSLVAGKNIQYF. CDR3 coding DNA: TGTGCCAGAAGCTTGGTGGCGGGCAAAAACATTCAGTACTTC.

The rearrangement joins TRBV7-7 to TRBJ2-7, with D possibly being TRBD2 (5 bases). This CDR3 contains 18 residues. Germline assignment: CDR1 SSHAT and CDR2 FNYEAQ (reference sequence). CDR3 loop: CASSLGYRGRGSSYEQYV. DNA for the CDR3: TGTGCTAGCAGCTTAGGCTACCGGGGTCGCGGTAGCTCCTACGAGCAGTACGTC.

The chain carries TRBV24-1 and TRBJ2-5; 8 bases are shared with TRBD1. With V trimmed by 9 bases and J by 5 bases, 7 bases remained unmatched. Germline lookup yields CDR1 KGHDR and CDR2 SFDVKD. The CDR3 has 13 amino acids. In nucleotides, the CDR3 is TGTGCCACCGCGGACAGGGCCGCGGAGACCCAGTACTTC. It yields the protein CATADRAAETQYF.

The gene calls are TRBV7-9 and TRBJ2-1; 14 bases are shared with TRBD2. The CDR3 sequence is 17 residues long. V shed 5 bases, J shed 3 bases, and the junction held 6 bases outside the gene matches. Germline CDR1 reads SEHNR; CDR2 reads FQNEAQ (reference sequence). The CDR3 coding sequence is TGTGCCAGCAGCGGCTGGACTAGCGGGAGGAACTACAATGAGCAGTTCTTC. It yields the protein CASSGWTSGRNYNEQFF.

The chain uses TRBV6-5 and TRBJ2-2; maybe TRBD1 (5 bases). Trimming cost V 8 bases and J 7 bases, with 20 bases left between them. Per germline, CDR1 MNHEY and CDR2 SVGAGI. CDR3 length: 15 residues. CDR3 sequence reads: CASYGFQGKRGELFF. CDR3 DNA: TGTGCCAGCTATGGGTTCCAGGGCAAACGCGGGGAGCTGTTTTTT.

This sequence joins TRBV19 and TRBJ1-5, with D perhaps matching TRBD1 (6 bases). Germline lookup yields CDR1 LNHDA and CDR2 SQIVND (reference sequence). V dropped 5 bases and J dropped 9 bases, with 14 bases sitting between them. This CDR3 is built from 13 residues. The CDR3 DNA is TGTGCCAGTAGTGTAACGGGGGGGCGGCCCCAGCATTTT. Its translation: CASSVTGGRPQHF.

CDR3 residues: CASNGQRNTEAFF. The CDR3, as DNA: TGTGCCAGCAACGGACAGAGGAACACTGAAGCTTTCTTT. J is TRBJ1-1 and V is TRBV28; a possible D gene is TRBD1 (6 bases). The germline V gene has CDR1 MDHEN and CDR2 SYDVKM. Trimming pared 7 bases from V and 1 base from J, leaving 10 bases between. This CDR3 spans 13 amino acids.

This clone appeared a single time. V and J are TRBV15 and TRBJ2-5; 10 positions agree with TRBD2. This CDR3 spans 16 amino acids. V was clipped by 3 bases and J by 6 bases; unmatched bases: 10. The V gene's germline CDR1 is LNHNV and CDR2 YYDKDF (reference sequence). The chain's CDR3 is CATSRDIASGGKTQYF. The CDR3 DNA is TGTGCCACCAGCAGGGACATTGCTAGCGGGGGAAAGACCCAGTACTTC.